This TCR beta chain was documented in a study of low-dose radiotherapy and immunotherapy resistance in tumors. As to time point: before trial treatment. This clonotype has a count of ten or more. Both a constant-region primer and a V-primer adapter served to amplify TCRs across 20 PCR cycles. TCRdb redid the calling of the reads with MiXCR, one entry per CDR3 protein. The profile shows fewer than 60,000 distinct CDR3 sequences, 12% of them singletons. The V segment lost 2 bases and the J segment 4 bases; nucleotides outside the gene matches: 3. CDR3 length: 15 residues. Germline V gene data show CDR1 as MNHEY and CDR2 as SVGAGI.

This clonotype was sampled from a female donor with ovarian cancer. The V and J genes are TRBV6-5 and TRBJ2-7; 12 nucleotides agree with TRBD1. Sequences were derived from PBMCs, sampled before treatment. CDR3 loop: CASSYGTGGVYEQYF. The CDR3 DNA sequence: TGTGCCAGCAGTTACGGGACAGGGGGCGTATACGAGCAGTACTTC.